Below, 24 T cell receptor beta chains from the same sample are listed, as sequenced in a study of blood T cell repertoires in COVID-19. Produced via immunoSEQ multiplex PCR; TCRdb's table is partial and in-frame only. Seen here are 150,000 to 200,000 clones, approximately 80% observed once, and the top ten hold 15% to 20%. Sequencing was done on a sample of PBMCs or T cells enriched from blood (not recorded which). The receptors stem from a woman in her fifties or sixties who had recovered from COVID-19.

This clone occurred once. This chain joins TRBV4-1 and TRBJ2-2, with 11 nucleotides matching TRBD2. This CDR3 spans 16 amino acids. Germline V CDR1 and CDR2: MGHRA, YSYEKL. V was pared by 4 bases and J by 1 base, with 2 bases of the junction left unmatched. The CDR3 sequence is CASSLGLAGNTGELFF. The CDR3 bases are TGCGCCAGCAGCCTCGGACTAGCGGGGAACACCGGGGAGCTGTTTTTT.

The chain links TRBV3-1 (or the pseudogene TRBV3-2) to TRBJ1-6; 7 nucleotides agree with TRBD1. J lost 7 bases, V lost 6 bases, and 6 bases had no gene match. The germline gives CDR1 LGHDT, CDR2 YNNKEL (reference sequence). The CDR3 covers 14 residues. As DNA, the CDR3 is TGTGCCAGCAGAGACCCGGGACAGAATTCACCCCTCCACTTT. Its translation: CASRDPGQNSPLHF.

Written as DNA, the CDR3 is TGTGCCAGCAGAGAGACAGGGTCAGACACCATATATTTT. It translates to CASRETGSDTIYF. The chain has TRBV28 and TRBJ1-3, with 7 bases that match TRBD1. Germline loops: CDR1 MDHEN, CDR2 SYDVKM. The CDR3 length is 13 residues. V shed 6 bases and J 8 bases; nucleotides not matched to a gene: 7.

This chain joins TRBV7-8 and TRBJ1-1; 10 bases are a match to TRBD1. Germline V gene sequence: CDR1 SGHVS, CDR2 FQNEAQ. The V gene end was trimmed by 4 bases and the J gene end by 5 bases; junction bases not matched to a gene: 13. There are 17 residues in the CDR3. The CDR3 loop is CASSYPRDRGLPTEAFF. CDR3 in DNA: TGTGCCAGCAGCTACCCCCGGGACAGGGGACTCCCGACTGAAGCTTTCTTT.

V is TRBV4-1 and J is TRBJ1-6; tentative D call: TRBD1 (6 bases). There are 15 residues in the CDR3. With 4 bases removed from V and 5 bases from J, the gap between germline ends came to 12 bases. Germline values: CDR1 MGHRA, CDR2 YSYEKL. CDR3 bases: TGCGCCAGCAGCCTAACCGGACAGAATAATTCACCCCTCCACTTT. Protein product: CASSLTGQNNSPLHF.

The chain is built from TRBV9 and TRBJ2-1; TRBD1 aligns across 10 bases. The CDR3 runs 15 residues. V trimming: 8 bases; J trimming: 3 bases; junction bases outside the gene matches: 8. Germline lookup yields CDR1 SGDLS and CDR2 YYNGEE. This CDR3 reads CASKVGTGDYNEQFF. The CDR3, as DNA: TGTGCCAGTAAGGTTGGGACAGGGGACTACAATGAGCAGTTCTTC.

The CDR3 protein is CASSQGLGGTDTQYF. CDR3 sequence (DNA): TGCGCCAGCAGCCAAGGTCTCGGCGGAACAGATACGCAGTATTTT. The V call is TRBV4-1, the J call TRBJ2-3, with D uncertain. V was pared by 1 base and J by 3 bases, with 11 bases between. In germline, CDR1 is MGHRA, CDR2 YSYEKL. The CDR3 consists of 15 residues.

This chain joins TRBV6-4 and TRBJ1-5; D is ambiguous. The CDR3 has 16 residues. Trimming removed 0 bases from V and 3 bases from J, with 12 bases in between. The germline gives CDR1 MRHNA, CDR2 SNTAGT. CDR3 nucleotides: TGTGCCAGCAGTGACTCAGGGAGGGCTCTCAATCAGCCCCAGCATTTT. This gives the protein CASSDSGRALNQPQHF.

The V gene is TRBV5-1, the J gene TRBJ2-1, with TRBD1 matching 7 bases. From germline, CDR1 is SGHRS and CDR2 YFSETQ. J gave up 4 bases and V 5 bases, and 15 bases lay outside the gene matches. The CDR3 consists of 17 residues. The CDR3 DNA follows: TGCGCCAGCAGTTGGACAGGACCCTCGAGCCCTTACAATGAGCAGTTCTTC. As protein: CASSWTGPSSPYNEQFF. Supplemented by reference TRBV5-1 and TRBJ2-1, the full variable domain reads KAGVTQTPRYLIKTRGQQVTLSCSPISGHRSVSWYQQTPGQGLQFLFEYFSETQRNKGNFPGRFSGRQFSNSRSEMNVSTLELGDSALYLCASSWTGPSSPYNEQFFGPGTRLTVL.

The chain carries TRBV7-9 and TRBJ1-1, with D hard to call. This CDR3 contains 14 residues. Germline V lookup: CDR1 SEHNR, CDR2 FQNEAQ (reference sequence). V gave up 1 base and J gave up 1 base, with 7 bases separating them. CDR3 amino acids: CASSLDSRNTEAFF. The CDR3, as DNA: TGTGCCAGCAGCTTAGATTCCCGGAACACTGAAGCTTTCTTT. The full variable domain, its missing parts supplied by reference TRBV7-9 and TRBJ1-1, is DTGVSQNPRHKITKRGQNVTFRCDPISEHNRLYWYRQTLGQGPEFLTYFQNEAQLEKSRLLSDRFSAERPKGSFSTLEIQRTEQGDSAMYLCASSLDSRNTEAFFGQGTRLTVV.

V gene TRBV3-1 (or the pseudogene TRBV3-2) combines with J gene TRBJ1-1; D unresolved. This CDR3 contains 14 residues. Deletions cut 1 base from V and 4 bases from J, with 10 bases between. CDR1 LGHDT and CDR2 YNNKEL come from the germline V gene (reference sequence). CDR3 DNA sequence: TGTGCCAGCAGCCAAGTGGCGGGTGGCACTGAAGCTTTCTTT. The encoded protein is CASSQVAGGTEAFF.

The count of this clone is one. The J gene is TRBJ1-1, the V gene TRBV28; no clear D. The germline V gene has CDR1 MDHEN and CDR2 SYDVKM. CDR3 length: 12 amino acids. V lost 1 base to trimming and J lost 7 bases, with 7 bases between them. Here the CDR3 DNA reads TGTGCCAGCAGTTTATTACAGAATGAAGCTTTCTTT. As protein: CASSLLQNEAFF.

DNA of the CDR3: TGTGCCAGCAGCTTGGACAGGAACACTGAAGCTTTCTTT. Protein sequence: CASSLDRNTEAFF. The V and J genes are TRBV5-6 and TRBJ1-1, with D uncertain. Germline lookup yields CDR1 SGHDT and CDR2 YYEEEE. The V and J ends lost 0 bases and 1 base respectively, with 4 bases between them. The CDR3 contains 13 residues.

J is TRBJ1-1 and V is TRBV18; 10 bases line up with TRBD1. In germline, CDR1 is KGHSH, CDR2 LQKENI. The CDR3 length is 16 residues. Germline trimming cut 0 bases from V and 1 base from J; bases unmatched to any gene: 2. CDR3 in DNA: TGTGCCAGCTCACCACCGGGACAGGGGACGAACACTGAAGCTTTCTTT. Amino acids: CASSPPGQGTNTEAFF. Together with reference TRBV18 and TRBJ1-1, the CDR3 gives the full variable domain: NAGVMQNPRHLVRRRGQEARLRCSPMKGHSHVYWYRQLPEEGLKFMVYLQKENIIDESGMPKERFSAEFPKEGPSILRIQQVVRGDSAAYFCASSPPGQGTNTEAFFGQGTRLTVV.

This clone was counted a single time. CDR3 sequence: CASSKKTGVVAEAFF. Here the CDR3 DNA reads TGTGCCAGCAGCAAAAAGACAGGGGTCGTTGCAGAAGCTTTCTTT. This sequence joins TRBV7-2 and TRBJ1-1, with TRBD1 matching over 8 bases. The junction had 13 bases not matched to a gene; V was cut back by 5 bases and J by 8 bases. The CDR3 has 15 amino acids. Germline V lookup: CDR1 SGHTA, CDR2 FQGNSA.

The chain carries TRBV15 and TRBJ2-7; D is ambiguous. This CDR3 comprises 13 residues. V was shortened by 6 bases and J by 0 bases, with 9 bases between the two germline ends. Germline V gives CDR1 LNHNV, CDR2 YYDKDF (reference sequence). CDR3 in amino acids: CATRAASSYEQYF. Here the CDR3 DNA reads TGTGCCACCAGGGCGGCCAGCTCCTACGAGCAGTACTTC.

V is TRBV15 and J is TRBJ1-3; D is perhaps TRBD1 (6 bases). In germline, CDR1 is LNHNV, CDR2 YYDKDF (reference sequence). This CDR3 contains 14 residues. With 3 bases removed from V and 9 bases from J, the gap between germline ends came to 15 bases. Here the CDR3 reads CATSSRGRGATIYF. CDR3 bases: TGTGCCACCAGCAGCAGGGGAAGGGGAGCCACCATATATTTT.

The gene calls are TRBV5-1 and TRBJ1-6, with 8 positions matching TRBD1. J gave up 4 bases and V 4 bases, and 4 bases lay outside the gene matches. Looked up from germline, CDR1 is SGHRS and CDR2 is YFSETQ. The length of the CDR3 is 15 residues. CDR3 protein: CASSLWTGYNSPLHF. CDR3 bases: TGCGCCAGCAGCCTTTGGACAGGGTATAATTCACCCCTCCACTTT. Drawing the rest from reference TRBV5-1 and TRBJ1-6, the complete variable domain is KAGVTQTPRYLIKTRGQQVTLSCSPISGHRSVSWYQQTPGQGLQFLFEYFSETQRNKGNFPGRFSGRQFSNSRSEMNVSTLELGDSALYLCASSLWTGYNSPLHFGNGTRLTVT.

The rearrangement links TRBV29-1 to TRBJ1-3, with D possibly matching TRBD1 (5 bases). The V end was cut by 6 bases, the J end by 3 bases, with 15 bases between. Per germline, CDR1 SQVTM and CDR2 ANQGSEA. The CDR3 has 14 amino acids. DNA for the CDR3: TGCAGCGTCGAACCAGGGTTAGGTGGAAACACCATATATTTT. Residues: CSVEPGLGGNTIYF.

The genes are TRBV10-3 and TRBJ2-3; possible D gene TRBD2, 6 bases. Trimming removed 0 bases at V and 2 bases at J, with 15 bases between. Germline loops: CDR1 ENHRY, CDR2 SYGVKD. This CDR3 region has 17 residues. The DNA for the CDR3 is TGTGCCATCAGTGAGTCGAGGCGTAGCGGTTACACAGATACGCAGTATTTT. As protein: CAISESRRSGYTDTQYF.

CDR3 DNA sequence: TGTGCCAGCAGTGCCGGGGGCACAGATACGCAGTATTTT. It encodes CASSAGGTDTQYF. The chain joins TRBV28 to TRBJ2-3; the D gene is possibly TRBD2 (5 bases). The CDR3 sequence is 13 residues long. From germline, CDR1 is MDHEN and CDR2 SYDVKM. The V gene lost 5 bases and the J gene lost 1 base, with 7 bases spanning the gap.

The rearrangement links TRBV11-2 to TRBJ2-5; the match to TRBD1 covers 7 bases. V gave up 5 bases and J gave up 1 base; unmatched junction bases: 4. The germline CDR1 and CDR2 sequences are SGHAT and FQNNGV. The CDR3 runs 14 residues. CDR3 sequence (DNA): TGTGCCAGCAGCCTGCGACAGGGCCAAGAGACCCAGTACTTC. Residues: CASSLRQGQETQYF.

CDR3: CASSPPYPETQYF. The DNA for the CDR3 is TGTGCCAGCAGCCCACCCTATCCGGAGACCCAGTACTTC. The J gene is TRBJ2-5, the V gene TRBV7-9; D is undetermined. The CDR3 totals 13 residues. The V gene lost 5 bases and the J gene lost 5 bases, with 12 bases spanning the gap. The germline gives CDR1 SEHNR, CDR2 FQNEAQ (reference sequence). The variable domain in full, completed from reference TRBV7-9 and TRBJ2-5, reads DTGVSQNPRHKITKRGQNVTFRCDPISEHNRLYWYRQTLGQGPEFLTYFQNEAQLEKSRLLSDRFSAERPKGSFSTLEIQRTEQGDSAMYLCASSPPYPETQYFGPGTRLLVL.

This sequence joins TRBV6-2 or TRBV6-3 and TRBJ2-5, with a tentative D call TRBD2 (6 bases). The CDR3 runs 15 residues. Germline CDR1 is MNHEY and CDR2 is SVGEGT. V was pared by 4 bases and J by 5 bases, with 17 bases between. The CDR3 loop reads CASSLGPLATETQYF. As DNA, the CDR3 is TGTGCCAGCAGTTTGGGGCCACTAGCCACGGAGACCCAGTACTTC.